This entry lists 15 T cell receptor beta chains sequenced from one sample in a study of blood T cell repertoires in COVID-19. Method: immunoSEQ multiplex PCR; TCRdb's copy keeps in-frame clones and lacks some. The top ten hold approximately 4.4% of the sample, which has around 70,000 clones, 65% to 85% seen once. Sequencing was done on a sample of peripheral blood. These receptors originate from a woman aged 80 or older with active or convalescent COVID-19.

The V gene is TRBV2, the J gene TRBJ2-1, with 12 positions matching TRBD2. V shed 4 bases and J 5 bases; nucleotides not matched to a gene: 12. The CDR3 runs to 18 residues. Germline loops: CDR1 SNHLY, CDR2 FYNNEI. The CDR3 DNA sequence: TGTGCCAGCAGTGGGCAGCCTAGCGGGAGGGTTTGGGACAATGAGCAGTTCTTC. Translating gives CASSGQPSGRVWDNEQFF. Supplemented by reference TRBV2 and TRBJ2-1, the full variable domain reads EPEVTQTPSHQVTQMGQEVILRCVPISNHLYFYWYRQILGQKVEFLVSFYNNEISEKSEIFDDQFSVERPDGSNFTLKIRSTKLEDSAMYFCASSGQPSGRVWDNEQFFGPGTRLTVL.

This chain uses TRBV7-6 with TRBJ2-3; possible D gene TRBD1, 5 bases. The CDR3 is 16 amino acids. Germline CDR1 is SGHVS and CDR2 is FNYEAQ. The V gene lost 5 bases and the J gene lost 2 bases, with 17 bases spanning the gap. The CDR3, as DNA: TGTGCCAGCAGCCTTCCTCGACAGAACCCCACAGATACGCAGTATTTT. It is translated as CASSLPRQNPTDTQYF.

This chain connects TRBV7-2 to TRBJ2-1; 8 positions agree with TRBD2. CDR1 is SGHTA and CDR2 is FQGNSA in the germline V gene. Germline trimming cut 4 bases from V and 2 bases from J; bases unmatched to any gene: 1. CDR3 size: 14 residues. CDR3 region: CASSSGLAYNEQFF. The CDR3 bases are TGTGCCAGCAGCTCGGGACTAGCCTACAATGAGCAGTTCTTC.

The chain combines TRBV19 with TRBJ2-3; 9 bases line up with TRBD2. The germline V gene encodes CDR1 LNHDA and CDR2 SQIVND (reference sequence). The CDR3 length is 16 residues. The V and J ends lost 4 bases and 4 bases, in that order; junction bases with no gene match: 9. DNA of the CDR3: TGTGCCAGTAGTAGAGATAGCGGGAGTCGGGCAGATACGCAGTATTTT. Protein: CASSRDSGSRADTQYF. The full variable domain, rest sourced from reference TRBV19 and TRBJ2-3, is DGGITQSPKYLFRKEGQNVTLSCEQNLNHDAMYWYRQDPGQGLRLIYYSQIVNDFQKGDIAEGYSVSREKKESFPLTVTSAQKNPTAFYLCASSRDSGSRADTQYFGPGTRLTVL.

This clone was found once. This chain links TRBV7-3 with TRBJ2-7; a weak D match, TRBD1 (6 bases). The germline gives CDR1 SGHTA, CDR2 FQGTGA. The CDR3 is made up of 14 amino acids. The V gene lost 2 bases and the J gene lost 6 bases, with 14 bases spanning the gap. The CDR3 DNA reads TGTGCCAGCAGCTTAGGTACAGGGAAGGGCGAGCAGTACTTC. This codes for CASSLGTGKGEQYF.

CDR3 loop: CASSHDRGRGEKLFF. CDR3 DNA sequence: TGTGCCAGCAGCCACGACAGGGGGAGAGGTGAAAAACTGTTTTTT. J is TRBJ1-4 and V is TRBV3-1 (or the pseudogene TRBV3-2); 9 positions match TRBD1. CDR1 and CDR2 (germline): LGHDT, YNNKEL (reference sequence). The V segment lost 3 bases and the J segment 7 bases; nucleotides outside the gene matches: 6. The CDR3 is 15 amino acids.

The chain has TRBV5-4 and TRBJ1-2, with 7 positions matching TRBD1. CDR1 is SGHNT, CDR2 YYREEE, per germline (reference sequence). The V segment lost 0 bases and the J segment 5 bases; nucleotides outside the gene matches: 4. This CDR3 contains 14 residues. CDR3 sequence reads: CASSLVTGAYGYTF. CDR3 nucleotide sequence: TGTGCCAGCAGCTTGGTAACAGGGGCTTATGGCTACACCTTC.

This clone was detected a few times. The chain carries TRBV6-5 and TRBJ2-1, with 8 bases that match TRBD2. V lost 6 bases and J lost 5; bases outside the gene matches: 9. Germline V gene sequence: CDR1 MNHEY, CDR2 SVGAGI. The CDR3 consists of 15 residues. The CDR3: CASSGRARDDNEQFF. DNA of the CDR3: TGTGCCAGCAGCGGGAGGGCCCGGGACGACAATGAGCAGTTCTTC.

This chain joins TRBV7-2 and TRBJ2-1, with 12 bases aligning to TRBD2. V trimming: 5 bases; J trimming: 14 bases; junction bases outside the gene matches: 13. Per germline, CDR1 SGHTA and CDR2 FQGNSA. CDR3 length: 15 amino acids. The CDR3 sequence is CASSESGTSGSEEFF. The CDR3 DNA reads TGTGCCAGCAGCGAATCCGGGACTAGCGGGTCTGAAGAGTTCTTC.

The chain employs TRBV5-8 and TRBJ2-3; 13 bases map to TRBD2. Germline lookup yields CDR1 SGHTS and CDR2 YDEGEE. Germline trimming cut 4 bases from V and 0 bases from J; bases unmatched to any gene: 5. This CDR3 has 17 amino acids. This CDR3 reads CASSLGLAGTSTDTQYF. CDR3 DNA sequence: TGTGCCAGCAGCCTGGGACTAGCGGGAACTAGCACAGATACGCAGTATTTT.

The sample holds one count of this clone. The CDR3 DNA reads TGTGCCTGGAGTGGACAAGCGGGGACTCACTACAATGAGCAGTTCTTC. It translates to CAWSGQAGTHYNEQFF. The gene calls are TRBV30 and TRBJ2-1, with 7 positions matching TRBD2. From germline, CDR1 is GTSNPN and CDR2 SVGIG (reference sequence). The V and J ends lost 1 base and 3 bases, in that order; junction bases with no gene match: 9. The CDR3 totals 16 residues.

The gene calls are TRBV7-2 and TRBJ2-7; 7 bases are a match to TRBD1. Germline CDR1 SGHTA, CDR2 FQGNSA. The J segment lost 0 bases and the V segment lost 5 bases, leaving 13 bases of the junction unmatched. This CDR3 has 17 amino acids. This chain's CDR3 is CASSKPTGSGGSYEQYF. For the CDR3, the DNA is TGTGCCAGCAGCAAGCCGACAGGGTCGGGTGGCTCCTACGAGCAGTACTTC.

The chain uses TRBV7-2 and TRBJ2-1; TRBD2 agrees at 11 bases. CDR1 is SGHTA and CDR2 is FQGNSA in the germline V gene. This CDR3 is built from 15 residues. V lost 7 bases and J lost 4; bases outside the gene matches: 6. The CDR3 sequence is CASIETSGVYNEQFF. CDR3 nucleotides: TGTGCCAGCATTGAGACTAGCGGGGTGTACAATGAGCAGTTCTTC.

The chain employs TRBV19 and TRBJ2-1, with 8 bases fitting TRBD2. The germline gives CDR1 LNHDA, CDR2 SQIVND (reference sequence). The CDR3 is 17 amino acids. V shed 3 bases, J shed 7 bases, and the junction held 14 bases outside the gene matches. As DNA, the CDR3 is TGTGCCAGTAGTATCATGGCGGGGAGCGGGAGATTGAATGAGCAGTTCTTC. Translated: CASSIMAGSGRLNEQFF. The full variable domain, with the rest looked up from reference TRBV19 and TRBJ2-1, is DGGITQSPKYLFRKEGQNVTLSCEQNLNHDAMYWYRQDPGQGLRLIYYSQIVNDFQKGDIAEGYSVSREKKESFPLTVTSAQKNPTAFYLCASSIMAGSGRLNEQFFGPGTRLTVL.

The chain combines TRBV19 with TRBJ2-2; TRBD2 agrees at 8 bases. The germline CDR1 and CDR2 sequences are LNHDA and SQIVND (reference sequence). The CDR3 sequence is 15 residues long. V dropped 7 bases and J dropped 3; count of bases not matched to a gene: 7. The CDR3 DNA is TGTGCCAGTACTTTTAGCGGGACATACACCGGGGAGCTGTTTTTT. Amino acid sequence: CASTFSGTYTGELFF. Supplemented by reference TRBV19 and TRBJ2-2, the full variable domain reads DGGITQSPKYLFRKEGQNVTLSCEQNLNHDAMYWYRQDPGQGLRLIYYSQIVNDFQKGDIAEGYSVSREKKESFPLTVTSAQKNPTAFYLCASTFSGTYTGELFFGEGSRLTVL.